Presented here are 17 T cell receptor beta chains from one specimen sequenced in a study of T cell responses to AZD1222 COVID-19 vaccine. TCRdb's table, derived via immunoSEQ multiplex PCR, lists solely in-frame clones and lacks some. The sample carries about 150,000 clones, over 90% recorded once. The sample consisted of peripheral blood, taken 28 days after the second AZD1222 dose. The receptors stem from an adult who received the AZD1222 COVID-19 vaccine.

The chain uses TRBV4-1 and TRBJ1-4, with 8 bases matching TRBD1. This CDR3 has 15 residues. Germline values: CDR1 MGHRA, CDR2 YSYEKL. V gave up 3 bases and J gave up 7 bases; unmatched junction bases: 7. CDR3 nucleotides: TGCGCCAGCAGCCAGACCGGACAGGGAAGTGAAAAACTGTTTTTT. Its translation: CASSQTGQGSEKLFF.

V usage is TRBV30 and J usage is TRBJ1-3; D gene unclear. The CDR3 loop spans 15 amino acids. Per the germline V gene, CDR1 is GTSNPN and CDR2 is SVGIG (reference sequence). Trimming took off 0 bases at V and 6 bases at J, with 15 bases between the two ends. The CDR3, as DNA: TGTGCCTGGAGTGTTACATCGTTGGGCCAAAACACCATATATTTT. Translating gives CAWSVTSLGQNTIYF. Filled out from reference TRBV30 and TRBJ1-3, the complete variable domain reads SQTIHQWPATLVQPVGSPLSLECTVEGTSNPNLYWYRQAAGRGLQLLFYSVGIGQISSEVPQNLSASRPQDRQFILSSKKLLLSDSGFYLCAWSVTSLGQNTIYFGEGSWLTVV.

J is TRBJ1-3 and V is TRBV2, with D perhaps matching TRBD1 (5 bases). Germline loops: CDR1 SNHLY, CDR2 FYNNEI. The CDR3 extends over 15 amino acids. The V end lost 2 bases, the J end lost 0 bases, and 8 bases lay between the germline ends. CDR3 protein: CASSENGGSGNTIYF. CDR3 in DNA: TGTGCCAGCAGTGAAAACGGGGGCTCTGGAAACACCATATATTTT.

The chain employs TRBV10-3 and TRBJ1-5; no definite D call. Trimming shortened V by 4 bases and J by 0 bases, and 7 bases separated the two germline ends. This CDR3 region has 14 residues. Germline loops: CDR1 ENHRY, CDR2 SYGVKD. CDR3 protein: CAISAGYSNQPQHF. DNA of the CDR3: TGTGCCATCAGTGCTGGGTATAGCAATCAGCCCCAGCATTTT.

The V and J genes are TRBV5-6 and TRBJ1-5; D not resolved. Germline CDR1 SGHDT, CDR2 YYEEEE. Trimming took 5 bases from V and 5 from J, leaving 17 bases between them. The CDR3 runs to 15 residues. DNA for the CDR3: TGTGCCAGCAGTCATAGGAGGAACCGATATCAGCCCCAGCATTTT. It specifies CASSHRRNRYQPQHF.

The gene calls are TRBV5-1 and TRBJ1-1; tentatively, D is TRBD1 (5 bases). This CDR3 is built from 14 residues. Germline V gene data show CDR1 as SGHRS and CDR2 as YFSETQ. Trimming removed 4 bases from V and 0 bases from J, with 10 bases in between. The CDR3 DNA sequence: TGCGCCAGCAGCGCCGGGACGGTGAACACTGAAGCTTTCTTT. This sequence encodes CASSAGTVNTEAFF.

This clone has only one observation. The chain uses TRBV6-1 and TRBJ2-1, with D possibly matching TRBD1 (6 bases). V was trimmed by 1 base and J by 8 bases, leaving 12 bases between them. CDR3 length: 14 residues. Germline CDR1 MNHNS, CDR2 SASEGT. The CDR3 DNA is TGTGCCAGCAGTGAAGGGGGGCCTTTGGATGAGCAGTTCTTC. It specifies CASSEGGPLDEQFF.

The J gene is TRBJ1-1, the V gene TRBV30, with unresolved D. Germline V CDR1 and CDR2: GTSNPN, SVGIG (reference sequence). There are 12 residues in the CDR3. The V end was cut by 2 bases, the J end by 1 base, with 5 bases between. The CDR3 loop reads CAWSRSNTEAFF. The CDR3 DNA sequence: TGTGCCTGGAGTAGGTCGAACACTGAAGCTTTCTTT.

The sample holds one count of this clone. V gene TRBV9 combines with J gene TRBJ1-2; D perhaps matches TRBD1 (5 bases). Germline V CDR1 and CDR2: SGDLS, YYNGEE. The V gene lost 1 base and the J gene lost 2 bases, with 6 bases spanning the gap. CDR3 length: 13 residues. In DNA form, the CDR3 reads TGTGCCAGCAGCGTAAACAGGAACTATGGCTACACCTTC. Translated, it gives CASSVNRNYGYTF.

The chain's CDR3 is CASRRGQTLTHSGANVLTF. The CDR3 DNA is TGTGCCAGCAGGAGAGGACAGACCCTGACCCACTCTGGGGCCAACGTCCTGACTTTC. The rearrangement joins TRBV28 to TRBJ2-6; D is perhaps TRBD1 (6 bases). The CDR3 covers 19 residues. Germline V gene sequence: CDR1 MDHEN, CDR2 SYDVKM. The ends were cut back, 6 bases at V and 0 bases at J, with 21 bases in the middle.

The chain recombines TRBV25-1 with TRBJ2-3, with 9 nucleotides matching TRBD2. J lost 2 bases, V lost 4 bases, and 4 bases had no gene match. The CDR3 runs to 15 residues. Germline loops: CDR1 MGHDK, CDR2 SYGVNS. DNA for the CDR3: TGTGCCAGCAGTGGGGCTAGCGGGGTCACAGATACGCAGTATTTT. This gives the protein CASSGASGVTDTQYF.

The chain employs TRBV18 and TRBJ1-2, with D maybe TRBD1 (5 bases). Per the germline V gene, CDR1 is KGHSH and CDR2 is LQKENI. The CDR3 contains 15 residues. V was cut by 4 bases and J by 2 bases, with 14 bases left in between. The CDR3 spells CASSQGASPNYGYTF. CDR3 coding DNA: TGTGCCAGCTCACAAGGGGCCTCACCAAACTATGGCTACACCTTC. Full variable domain (rest looked up from reference TRBV18 and TRBJ1-2): NAGVMQNPRHLVRRRGQEARLRCSPMKGHSHVYWYRQLPEEGLKFMVYLQKENIIDESGMPKERFSAEFPKEGPSILRIQQVVRGDSAAYFCASSQGASPNYGYTFGSGTRLTVV.

This chain connects TRBV6-5 to TRBJ1-5; maybe TRBD1 (5 bases). CDR1 and CDR2 from the germline V gene are MNHEY and SVGAGI. With 8 bases removed from V and 5 bases from J, the gap between germline ends came to 13 bases. This CDR3 spans 13 amino acids. The CDR3 nucleotides read TGTGCCAGCGAGACTGGACACGATCAGCCCCAGCATTTT. Amino acids: CASETGHDQPQHF.

The chain is built from TRBV5-4 and TRBJ2-5; no clear D gene. Trimming removed 3 bases at V and 5 bases at J, with 14 bases between. Germline CDR1 reads SGHNT; CDR2 reads YYREEE (reference sequence). This CDR3 has 14 amino acids. The CDR3: CASSSQSRLETQYF. In DNA form, the CDR3 reads TGTGCCAGCAGCTCCCAGAGTCGGTTGGAGACCCAGTACTTC.

The chain links TRBV30 to TRBJ2-2, with TRBD2 as a possible D gene (5 bases). The CDR3 covers 14 residues. Trimming removed 0 bases at V and 3 bases at J, with 8 bases between. The V gene's germline CDR1 is GTSNPN and CDR2 SVGIG (reference sequence). The CDR3, as DNA: TGTGCCTGGAGTGTGGGCGGGTACACCGGGGAGCTGTTTTTT. Translation: CAWSVGGYTGELFF.

The rearrangement uses TRBV7-9 and TRBJ1-1, with D tentatively TRBD1 (5 bases). The length of the CDR3 is 15 residues. Germline CDR1 and CDR2: SEHNR and FQNEAQ (reference sequence). V was shortened by 0 bases and J by 5 bases, with 13 bases between the two germline ends. CDR3: CASSLAEGFRTEAFF. The DNA of the CDR3 is TGTGCCAGCAGCTTAGCGGAGGGGTTTCGGACTGAAGCTTTCTTT.

J is TRBJ1-2 and V is TRBV5-1; D call uncertain. Trimming stripped 5 bases from V and 5 bases from J, with 13 bases between. This CDR3 comprises 13 residues. Germline V CDR1 and CDR2: SGHRS, YFSETQ. The CDR3 DNA is TGCGCCAGCAGGGGAATTAGCCAATATGGCTACACCTTC. Residues: CASRGISQYGYTF.